This TCR beta chain was found in a study of T cell repertoires in cytomegalovirus infection. Overall study: It was recently identified HLA-C-restricted and well-studied HLA-B-restricted CMV epitopes that the study used. Signatures in public TCR beta sequences pointed to both CMV infection and matching HLA type. Findings of the study overall: Cumulative public TCR beta family frequency identified carriers of CMV plus the relevant HLA. Predominance within the ex vivo response was attributable to HLA-C-restricted CMV-specific TCR beta clonotypes.

Details on this clonotype: Antigen: not known.

TCRdb itself ran the reads through MiXCR, one entry per CDR3 protein. This sample has a few hundred thousand distinct CDR3 sequences, with 40% to 50% found just once. The sequencing used cultured PBMCs, collected from culture after CMV antigen stimulation. This TCR was recovered from a human donor in good health (CMV status not recorded). Some clones in this sample may be carry-over from other donors' samples.

CDR3 coding DNA: TGCGCCAGCAGCCATTTACTAGCGGGGGGGACCGCCTCCTACAATGAGCAGTTCTTC. Its protein is CASSHLLAGGTASYNEQFF. The rearrangement links TRBV4-1 to TRBJ2-1; 13 positions agree with TRBD2. From germline, CDR1 is MGHRA and CDR2 YSYEKL. J was trimmed by 0 bases and V by 3 bases; bases with no gene match: 8. The CDR3 runs to 19 residues.